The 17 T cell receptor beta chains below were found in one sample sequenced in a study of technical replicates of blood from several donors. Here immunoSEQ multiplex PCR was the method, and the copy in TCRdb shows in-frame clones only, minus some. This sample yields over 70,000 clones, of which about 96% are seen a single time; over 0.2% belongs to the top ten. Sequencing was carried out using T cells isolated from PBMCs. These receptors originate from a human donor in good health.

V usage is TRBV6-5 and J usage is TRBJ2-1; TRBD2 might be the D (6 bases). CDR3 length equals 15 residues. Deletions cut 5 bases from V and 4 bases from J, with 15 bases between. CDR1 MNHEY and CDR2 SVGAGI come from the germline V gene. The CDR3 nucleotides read TGTGCCAGCAGTCGAGAGATAGGAGGGTACAATGAGCAGTTCTTC. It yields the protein CASSREIGGYNEQFF.

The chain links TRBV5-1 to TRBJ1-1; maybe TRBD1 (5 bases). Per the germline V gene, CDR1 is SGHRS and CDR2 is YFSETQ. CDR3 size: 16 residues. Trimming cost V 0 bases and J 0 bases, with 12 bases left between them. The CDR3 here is CASSLVGGTVNTEAFF. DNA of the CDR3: TGCGCCAGCAGCTTGGTCGGGGGGACGGTGAACACTGAAGCTTTCTTT. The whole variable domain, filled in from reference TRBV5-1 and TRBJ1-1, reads KAGVTQTPRYLIKTRGQQVTLSCSPISGHRSVSWYQQTPGQGLQFLFEYFSETQRNKGNFPGRFSGRQFSNSRSEMNVSTLELGDSALYLCASSLVGGTVNTEAFFGQGTRLTVV.

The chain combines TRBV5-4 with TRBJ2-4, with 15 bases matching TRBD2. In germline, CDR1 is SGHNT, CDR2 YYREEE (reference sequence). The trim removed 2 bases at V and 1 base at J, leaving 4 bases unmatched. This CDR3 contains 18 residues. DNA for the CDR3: TGTGCCAGCAGCTTAGGACTAGCGGGAGGGCCTGCCAAAAACATTCAGTACTTC. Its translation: CASSLGLAGGPAKNIQYF.

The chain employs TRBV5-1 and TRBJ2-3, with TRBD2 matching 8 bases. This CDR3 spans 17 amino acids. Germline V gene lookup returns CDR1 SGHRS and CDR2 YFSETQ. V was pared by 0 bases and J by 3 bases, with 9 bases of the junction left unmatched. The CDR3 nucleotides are TGCGCCAGCAGCTTGGCCGTCGGGCTAGCGGGTACAGATACGCAGTATTTT. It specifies CASSLAVGLAGTDTQYF. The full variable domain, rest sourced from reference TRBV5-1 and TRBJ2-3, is KAGVTQTPRYLIKTRGQQVTLSCSPISGHRSVSWYQQTPGQGLQFLFEYFSETQRNKGNFPGRFSGRQFSNSRSEMNVSTLELGDSALYLCASSLAVGLAGTDTQYFGPGTRLTVL.

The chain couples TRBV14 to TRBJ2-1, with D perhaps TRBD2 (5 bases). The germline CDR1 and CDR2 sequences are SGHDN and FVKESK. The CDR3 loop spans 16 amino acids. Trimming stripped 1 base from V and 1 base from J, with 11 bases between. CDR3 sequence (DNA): TGTGCCAGCAGCCAAGTAGTACCGGGGTCCTACAATGAGCAGTTCTTC. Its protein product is CASSQVVPGSYNEQFF.

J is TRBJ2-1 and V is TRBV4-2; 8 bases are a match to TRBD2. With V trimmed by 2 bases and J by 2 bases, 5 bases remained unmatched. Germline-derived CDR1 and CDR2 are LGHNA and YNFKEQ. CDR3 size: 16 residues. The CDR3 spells CASSQLTSGAYNEQFF. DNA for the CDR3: TGTGCCAGCAGCCAACTCACTAGCGGAGCCTACAATGAGCAGTTCTTC.

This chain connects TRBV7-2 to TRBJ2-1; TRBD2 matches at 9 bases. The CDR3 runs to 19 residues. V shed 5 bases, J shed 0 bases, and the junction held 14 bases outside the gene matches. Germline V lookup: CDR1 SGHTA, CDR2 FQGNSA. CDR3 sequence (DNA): TGTGCCAGCAGCCTTTGGAGGCGGGAGGGTATTCGCTCCTACAATGAGCAGTTCTTC. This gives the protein CASSLWRREGIRSYNEQFF.

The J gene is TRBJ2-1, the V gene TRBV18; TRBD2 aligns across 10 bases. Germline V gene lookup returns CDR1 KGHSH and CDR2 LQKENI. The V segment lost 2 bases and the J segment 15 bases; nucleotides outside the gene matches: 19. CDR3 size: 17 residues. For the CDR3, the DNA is TGTGCCAGCTCACCATTTTCTGCCGGGCTAGCGGGAGTCATGCCGTTCTTC. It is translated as CASSPFSAGLAGVMPFF. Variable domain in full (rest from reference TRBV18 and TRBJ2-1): NAGVMQNPRHLVRRRGQEARLRCSPMKGHSHVYWYRQLPEEGLKFMVYLQKENIIDESGMPKERFSAEFPKEGPSILRIQQVVRGDSAAYFCASSPFSAGLAGVMPFFGPGTRLTVL.

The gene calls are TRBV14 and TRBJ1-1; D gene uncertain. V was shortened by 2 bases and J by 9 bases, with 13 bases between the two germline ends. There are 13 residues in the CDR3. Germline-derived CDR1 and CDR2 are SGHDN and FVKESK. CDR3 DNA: TGTGCCAGCAGCCAAACAGCAGGCAGACAAGCTTTCTTT. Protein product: CASSQTAGRQAFF.

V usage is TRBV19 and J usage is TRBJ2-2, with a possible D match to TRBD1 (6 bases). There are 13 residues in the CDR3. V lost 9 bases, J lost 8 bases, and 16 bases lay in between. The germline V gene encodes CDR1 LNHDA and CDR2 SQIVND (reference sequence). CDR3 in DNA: TGTGCCAGCATAACCGGGACACCGGGGGAGCTGTTTTTT. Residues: CASITGTPGELFF.

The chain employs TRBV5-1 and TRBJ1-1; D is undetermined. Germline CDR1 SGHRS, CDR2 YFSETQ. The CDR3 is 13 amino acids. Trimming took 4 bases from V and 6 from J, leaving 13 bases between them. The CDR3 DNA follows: TGCGCCAGCAGCCCCGACATAGGTTCTGAAGCTTTCTTT. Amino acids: CASSPDIGSEAFF.

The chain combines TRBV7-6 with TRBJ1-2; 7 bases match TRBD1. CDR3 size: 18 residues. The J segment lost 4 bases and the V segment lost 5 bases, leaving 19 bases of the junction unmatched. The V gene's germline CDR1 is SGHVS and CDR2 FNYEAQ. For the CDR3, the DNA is TGTGCCAGCAGCCCCCTTGGGGACCGTGGGACAGTCACCTATGGCTACACCTTC. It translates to CASSPLGDRGTVTYGYTF.

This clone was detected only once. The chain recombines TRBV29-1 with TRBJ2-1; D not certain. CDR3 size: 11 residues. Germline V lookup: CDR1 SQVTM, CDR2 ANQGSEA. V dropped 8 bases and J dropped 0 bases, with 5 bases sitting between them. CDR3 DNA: TGCAGCACGAGCTCCTACAATGAGCAGTTCTTC. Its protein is CSTSSYNEQFF.

In DNA, the CDR3 is TGCGCCAGCAGGACTAGGGTGTGGACAGATACGCAGTATTTT. Amino acids: CASRTRVWTDTQYF. The chain recombines TRBV10-2 with TRBJ2-3, with a weak D call TRBD2 (6 bases). The V end was cut by 6 bases, the J end by 3 bases, with 13 bases between. This CDR3 is 14 amino acids long. Germline lookup yields CDR1 WSHSY and CDR2 SAAADI.

CDR3 protein: CASSIDLRQPQHF. The CDR3 DNA sequence: TGTGCCAGTAGTATAGATCTCCGTCAGCCCCAGCATTTT. This sequence joins TRBV19 and TRBJ1-5; unclear D gene. V lost 0 bases to trimming and J lost 6 bases, with 6 bases between them. Germline V gene lookup returns CDR1 LNHDA and CDR2 SQIVND (reference sequence). The CDR3 extends over 13 amino acids.

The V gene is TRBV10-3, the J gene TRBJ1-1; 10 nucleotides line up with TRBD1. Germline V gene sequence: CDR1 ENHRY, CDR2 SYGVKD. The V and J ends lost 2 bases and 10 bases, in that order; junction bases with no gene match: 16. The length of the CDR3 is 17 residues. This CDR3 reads CAISEGGAGTGVRGAFF. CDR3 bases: TGTGCCATCAGTGAGGGGGGAGCAGGGACAGGGGTCCGGGGAGCTTTCTTT.

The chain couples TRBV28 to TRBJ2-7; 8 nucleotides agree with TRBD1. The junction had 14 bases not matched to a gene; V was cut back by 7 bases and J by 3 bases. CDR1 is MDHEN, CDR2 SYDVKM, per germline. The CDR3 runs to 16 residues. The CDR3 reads CASTTQGAGGFYEQYF. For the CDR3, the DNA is TGTGCCAGCACGACCCAGGGGGCTGGCGGCTTCTACGAGCAGTACTTC.